This T cell receptor (beta chain) stems from a study of cytomegalovirus exposure and HLA in healthy donors. Study-level results: As a later analysis showed, a missense DCLRE1C variant was linked to trimming of TCR beta V- and J-genes.

The junction had 4 bases not matched to a gene; V was cut back by 5 bases and J by 1 base. The CDR3 is made up of 14 amino acids. From germline, CDR1 is SGHAT and CDR2 FQNNGV. This PCR relied on a set of 60 Vbeta primers and 13 Jbeta primers. Profiled with immunoSEQ multiplex PCR; TCRdb holds only in-frame clones, not every one. Of roughly 150,000 clones listed, approximately 80% were seen once; the top ten hold 0.95% to 1.5%. Although they were nominally healthy when sampled, donors likely had unrecorded immune exposures. To note about this clone: Its cognate antigen is unknown.

V usage is TRBV11-2 and J usage is TRBJ2-5, with TRBD1 matching 7 bases. The sample comprised PBMCs. The sequence was collected from a boy between 2 and 10 years old in good health and CMV-seronegative. The CDR3 region has the DNA TGTGCCAGCAGCCCAAGGACAGGCCAAGAGACCCAGTACTTC. Its translation: CASSPRTGQETQYF.